Each of the 14 T cell receptor beta chains below was sequenced from the same sample in a study of T cells in tuberculosis. Sequenced by immunoSEQ multiplex PCR; TCRdb stores in-frame clones only, minus some. The profile shows 35,000 to 50,000 clones, about 94% of them singletons. The sample consisted of PBMCs. These receptors all come from a donor aged 10 to 29 with latent tuberculosis or without tuberculosis infection. Some clones in this sample may be carry-over from other donors' samples.

This rearrangement joins TRBV18 to TRBJ1-2, with a possible D match to TRBD1 (6 bases). The germline V gene has CDR1 KGHSH and CDR2 LQKENI. V lost 6 bases to trimming and J lost 0 bases, with 11 bases between them. This CDR3 contains 14 residues. The CDR3 nucleotides are TGTGCCAGCTCCAGGGGCAGGTCTAACTATGGCTACACCTTC. Its protein product is CASSRGRSNYGYTF.

A few counts support this clone. Here the CDR3 reads CASSLGGTSGMRAEQFF. The CDR3 region has the DNA TGTGCCAGCAGCTTAGGAGGGACTAGCGGGATGAGGGCTGAGCAGTTCTTC. J is TRBJ2-1 and V is TRBV7-2; 13 bases fit TRBD2. CDR3 length: 17 amino acids. Germline values: CDR1 SGHTA, CDR2 FQGNSA. Germline trimming cut 1 base from V and 9 bases from J; bases unmatched to any gene: 9.

This chain links TRBV6-6 with TRBJ2-5, with 10 bases identical to TRBD1. The junction had 5 bases not matched to a gene; V was cut back by 6 bases and J by 4 bases. Germline V gene sequence: CDR1 MNHNY, CDR2 SVGAGI (reference sequence). The CDR3 extends over 14 amino acids. CDR3 in DNA: TGTGCCAGCAGCCCGGGACAGGGGAGAGAGACCCAGTACTTC. It specifies CASSPGQGRETQYF.

The V call is TRBV6-5, the J call TRBJ2-1; tentative D call: TRBD1 (6 bases). Trimming took 0 bases from V and 7 from J, leaving 10 bases between them. Germline V gene sequence: CDR1 MNHEY, CDR2 SVGAGI. This CDR3 has 14 amino acids. In DNA, the CDR3 is TGTGCCAGCAGTTACTCTTGGCAGGGGAATGAGCAGTTCTTC. This sequence encodes CASSYSWQGNEQFF.

CDR3 DNA: TGTGCCAGCAGCTGGGGAGCCGGGCCTTTCAATCAGCCCCAGCATTTT. Its protein product is CASSWGAGPFNQPQHF. The chain employs TRBV7-2 and TRBJ1-5; D gene uncertain. Germline V gene sequence: CDR1 SGHTA, CDR2 FQGNSA. The CDR3 sequence is 16 residues long. V gave up 4 bases and J gave up 3 bases, with 16 bases separating them. Using reference TRBV7-2 and TRBJ1-5 for the parts outside the CDR3, the full variable domain is GAGVSQSPSNKVTEKGKDVELRCDPISGHTALYWYRQSLGQGLEFLIYFQGNSAPDKSGLPSDRFSAERTGGSVSTLTIQRTQQEDSAVYLCASSWGAGPFNQPQHFGDGTRLSIL.

The V and J genes are TRBV19 and TRBJ1-2, with a weak D call TRBD1 (5 bases). The CDR3 extends over 14 amino acids. V was clipped by 5 bases and J by 7 bases, with 17 bases between them. Germline V gene data show CDR1 as LNHDA and CDR2 as SQIVND (reference sequence). CDR3 region: CASSGSGHSGGYTF. In DNA form, the CDR3 reads TGTGCCAGTAGTGGGTCAGGACATTCCGGTGGCTACACCTTC.

This clone has a handful of counts. This chain joins TRBV5-1 and TRBJ2-7, with D maybe TRBD1 (6 bases). With 3 bases removed from V and 0 bases from J, the gap between germline ends came to 10 bases. CDR3 length: 14 residues. Germline CDR1 reads SGHRS; CDR2 reads YFSETQ. CDR3 sequence reads: CASSSRGNSYEQYF. The CDR3 nucleotides are TGCGCCAGCAGCTCTAGGGGGAACTCCTACGAGCAGTACTTC.

The chain uses TRBV19 and TRBJ1-1, with 8 bases matching TRBD1. This CDR3 region has 14 residues. Germline CDR1 is LNHDA and CDR2 is SQIVND (reference sequence). The junction had 4 bases not matched to a gene; V was cut back by 6 bases and J by 1 base. CDR3 sequence reads: CASSSGTGNTEAFF. The CDR3 coding sequence is TGTGCCAGTAGCTCCGGGACAGGGAACACTGAAGCTTTCTTT.

The rearrangement links TRBV4-1 to TRBJ1-5, with D perhaps matching TRBD1 (6 bases). Germline V gene lookup returns CDR1 MGHRA and CDR2 YSYEKL. V lost 6 bases and J lost 5, with 17 bases in between. The CDR3 loop spans 15 amino acids. The CDR3 loop is CASSPMVQGDQPQHF. CDR3 nucleotides: TGCGCCAGCAGTCCAATGGTACAGGGCGATCAGCCCCAGCATTTT.

The chain carries TRBV5-4 and TRBJ2-3, with a tentative D call TRBD1 (5 bases). The V end was cut by 4 bases, the J end by 5 bases, with 8 bases between. Germline-derived CDR1 and CDR2 are SGHNT and YYREEE (reference sequence). CDR3 length equals 12 residues. The CDR3 here is CASSNTGDTQYF. In DNA form, the CDR3 reads TGTGCCAGCAGCAACACAGGAGATACGCAGTATTTT.

This chain uses TRBV2 with TRBJ2-6; 9 nucleotides line up with TRBD1. Germline CDR1 and CDR2: SNHLY and FYNNEI. The CDR3 runs to 15 residues. Trimming took 7 bases from V and 3 from J; bases not matched to a gene: 4. CDR3 nucleotides: TGTGCCAGCAAGGGACAGGGCGTTGGGGCCAACGTCCTGACTTTC. Translating it yields CASKGQGVGANVLTF. Full variable domain (missing parts from reference TRBV2 and TRBJ2-6): EPEVTQTPSHQVTQMGQEVILRCVPISNHLYFYWYRQILGQKVEFLVSFYNNEISEKSEIFDDQFSVERPDGSNFTLKIRSTKLEDSAMYFCASKGQGVGANVLTFGAGSRLTVL.

The chain carries TRBV4-3 and TRBJ1-5, with 7 bases that match TRBD1. The CDR3 covers 14 residues. The trim removed 4 bases at V and 6 bases at J, leaving 6 bases unmatched. Germline CDR1 LGHNA, CDR2 YSLEER. As DNA, the CDR3 is TGCGCCAGCAGCCCTCACAGGGGAGGTCAGCCCCAGCATTTT. It codes for CASSPHRGGQPQHF.

This chain uses TRBV15 with TRBJ2-2; TRBD2 matches at 10 bases. The junction had 9 bases not matched to a gene; V was cut back by 1 base and J by 7 bases. The germline V gene has CDR1 LNHNV and CDR2 YYDKDF (reference sequence). The CDR3 extends over 17 amino acids. The CDR3 spells CATSRGASGRADGELFF. The CDR3, as DNA: TGTGCCACCAGCAGAGGAGCAAGCGGGAGGGCCGACGGGGAGCTGTTTTTT.

The V gene is TRBV4-3, the J gene TRBJ2-2, with TRBD2 matching over 11 bases. V shed 1 base and J 2 bases; nucleotides not matched to a gene: 6. The germline CDR1 and CDR2 sequences are LGHNA and YSLEER. The CDR3 contains 18 residues. The CDR3 DNA reads TGCGCCAGCAGCCAAGGACTAGCGGGACGGCTCAACACCGGGGAGCTGTTTTTT. As protein: CASSQGLAGRLNTGELFF.